These 5 T cell receptor beta chains share one sample of origin, sequenced in a study of shared clonotypes between healthy human individuals. Clones were sequenced by immunoSEQ multiplex PCR, and TCRdb holds only the in-frame ones, with some missing. This table has over a million clones, 75% appearing once. The specimen was memory CD4+ T cells sorted from blood. Subset noted: CD45RA-negative fraction. All receptors come from a man aged 18 to 30 in good health.

This clone was found once. The chain combines TRBV7-9 with TRBJ2-1, with D perhaps TRBD1 or TRBD2 (5 bases each). The CDR3 consists of 12 residues. Germline V lookup: CDR1 SEHNR, CDR2 FQNEAQ (reference sequence). V was pared by 5 bases and J by 10 bases, with 12 bases between. The CDR3 DNA is TGTGCCAGCAGCGCCCGGGACCCCGAGCAGTTCTTC. As protein: CASSARDPEQFF.

V usage is TRBV28 and J usage is TRBJ2-4; D unclear. Germline V lookup: CDR1 MDHEN, CDR2 SYDVKM. The CDR3 sequence is 15 residues long. The germline V and J ends were trimmed by 2 bases and 0 bases, with 8 bases remaining between them. The CDR3 nucleotides read TGTGCCAGCAGTTTAGTCCAGTTAGCCAAAAACATTCAGTACTTC. Protein product: CASSLVQLAKNIQYF.

The genes are TRBV29-1 and TRBJ2-5, with D possibly TRBD1 on 6 matching bases. Trimming removed 6 bases at V and 4 bases at J, with 15 bases between. Germline CDR1 reads SQVTM; CDR2 reads ANQGSEA. The CDR3 covers 13 residues. CDR3 in DNA: TGCAGCGTGTCCCCAGGGGCCGGAGAGACCCAGTACTTC. Protein product: CSVSPGAGETQYF. The entire variable domain, with the rest obtained from reference TRBV29-1 and TRBJ2-5, is as follows: SAVISQKPSRDICQRGTSLTIQCQVDSQVTMMFWYRQQPGQSLTLIATANQGSEATYESGFVIDKFPISRPNLTFSTLTVSNMSPEDSSIYLCSVSPGAGETQYFGPGTRLLVL.

The table lists this clone with a count of one. CDR3 coding DNA: TGTGCCAGCAGCCAATTATACAGGGATTTTCCCTACGAGCAGTACTTC. Encoded protein: CASSQLYRDFPYEQYF. The chain combines TRBV14 with TRBJ2-7; TRBD1 is a possible D gene (6 bases). This CDR3 comprises 16 residues. The germline CDR1 and CDR2 sequences are SGHDN and FVKESK. Trimming shortened V by 2 bases and J by 2 bases, and 16 bases separated the two germline ends.

This clone was found a few times. The V call is TRBV13, the J call TRBJ2-2; 7 nucleotides line up with TRBD2. The germline V gene has CDR1 PRHDT and CDR2 FYEKMQ (reference sequence). The ends lost 2 bases at V and 0 bases at J; junction bases unmatched: 9. CDR3 size: 18 residues. The CDR3 nucleotides read TGTGCCAGCAGCTTAAGTCAAATAGCGGGTGCGAACACCGGGGAGCTGTTTTTT. It yields the protein CASSLSQIAGANTGELFF.